This T cell receptor beta chain is from a study of blood T cell repertoires in COVID-19. Sequencing used immunoSEQ multiplex PCR; TCRdb keeps in-frame clones, though not all of them. The repertoire consists of roughly 100,000 clones, with approximately 88% occurring once and the leading ten covering about 12%. The ends lost 7 bases at V and 5 bases at J; junction bases unmatched: 6. The CDR3 totals 13 residues. In germline, CDR1 is SNHLY, CDR2 FYNNEI. Sample: peripheral blood. The receptor was derived from a human donor in a cohort sampled during active COVID-19. The V and J genes are TRBV2 and TRBJ1-1; TRBD1 aligns across 8 bases. The DNA of the CDR3 is TGTGCCAGCAAGAAGGACAGGGTTACTGAAGCTTTCTTT. It encodes CASKKDRVTEAFF.